Listed here are 5 T cell receptor beta chains from one sample, sequenced in a study of T cell changes during pregnancy in multiple sclerosis (dated by TCRdb to the late 2010s). Library method: the immunoSEQ multiplex PCR assay. What TCRdb holds here is the immuneACCESS table cut down to in-frame rearrangements. Part of the clones is not present; checked against another copy, under half of the missing clones reflect an unresolved V gene, and the others are unexplained. The sample yields some 20,000 clones; around 90% were counted once. 5.3% of the sample lies in the top ten. The specimen was CD8+ T cells from peripheral blood mononuclear cells, collected in the second trimester of pregnancy. Every receptor here comes from a female donor in good health, enrolled as a control in a pregnancy study.

This CDR3 is CASIGGSYEQYF. The CDR3 DNA sequence: TGTGCCAGCATCGGGGGCTCCTACGAGCAGTACTTC. The chain recombines TRBV7-9 with TRBJ2-7; D might be TRBD2 (6 bases). Germline CDR1 and CDR2: SEHNR and FQNEAQ (reference sequence). This CDR3 has 12 residues. The V and J ends lost 7 bases and 0 bases respectively, with 7 bases between them. The complete variable domain, with remaining parts taken from reference TRBV7-9 and TRBJ2-7, reads DTGVSQNPRHKITKRGQNVTFRCDPISEHNRLYWYRQTLGQGPEFLTYFQNEAQLEKSRLLSDRFSAERPKGSFSTLEIQRTEQGDSAMYLCASIGGSYEQYFGPGTRLTVT.

The V call is TRBV19, the J call TRBJ2-1; the match to TRBD2 covers 11 bases. The CDR3 is 15 amino acids. The germline V gene has CDR1 LNHDA and CDR2 SQIVND (reference sequence). Unmatched junction bases numbered 8, after V lost 6 bases and J lost 7 bases. The CDR3 is CASRTSGASGNEQFF. In DNA form, the CDR3 reads TGTGCCAGTAGGACTAGCGGGGCTAGTGGTAATGAGCAGTTCTTC.

This chain links TRBV7-9 with TRBJ2-3; D unclear. V shed 5 bases and J shed 6 bases, with 9 bases lying between them. The CDR3 is made up of 12 amino acids. Germline-derived CDR1 and CDR2 are SEHNR and FQNEAQ (reference sequence). Written as DNA, the CDR3 is TGTGCCAGCAGCCCGCGTGTGGATACGCAGTATTTT. Translating gives CASSPRVDTQYF.

The chain is built from TRBV28 and TRBJ2-7; 7 nucleotides match TRBD1. Germline CDR1 reads MDHEN; CDR2 reads SYDVKM. This CDR3 has 13 amino acids. J lost 3 bases, V lost 5 bases, and 4 bases had no gene match. Written as DNA, the CDR3 is TGTGCCAGCAGTGTGACAGGGAACTACGAGCAGTACTTC. It specifies CASSVTGNYEQYF. The entire variable domain, with the rest obtained from reference TRBV28 and TRBJ2-7, is as follows: DVKVTQSSRYLVKRTGEKVFLECVQDMDHENMFWYRQDPGLGLRLIYFSYDVKMKEKGDIPEGYSVSREKKERFSLILESASTNQTSMYLCASSVTGNYEQYFGPGTRLTVT.

V usage is TRBV7-9 and J usage is TRBJ2-1; 11 nucleotides agree with TRBD2. V gave up 3 bases and J gave up 5 bases; unmatched junction bases: 6. Germline V lookup: CDR1 SEHNR, CDR2 FQNEAQ (reference sequence). The CDR3 runs 16 residues. The CDR3 here is CASSLLAGGVHNEQFF. CDR3 DNA sequence: TGTGCCAGCAGCTTGCTAGCGGGAGGAGTGCACAATGAGCAGTTCTTC.